This T cell receptor (beta chain) was sequenced in a study of a mutant IDH1 vaccine in newly diagnosed glioma. On the study more broadly: Initiation of the vaccine course occurred 4-6 weeks after radiotherapy alone, or alongside temozolomide cycles. Radiotherapy, temozolomide, or both had been given previously, and both were given to most. Notes on the study in general: Detectable vaccine-induced immune responses arose in around 93% of patients. Pseudoprogression seemed unrelated to changes in top peripheral T cell clonotypes.

A remark on this clone: Its antigen is currently unknown.

Assay used: immunoSEQ multiplex PCR; TCRdb lists only in-frame clones, some missing. This sample has about 56,000 clones, with approximately 87% found just once. The J segment lost 4 bases and the V segment lost 5 bases, leaving 6 bases of the junction unmatched. Germline lookup yields CDR1 MNHNS and CDR2 SASEGT. This CDR3 contains 14 residues. Time point indicated: week 23, last vaccination. Every vaccine dose comprised 300 ug of mutant IDH1 20-mer peptide plus topical imiquimod. This receptor was identified in a man in his forties or fifties with glioma. This chain uses TRBV6-1 with TRBJ2-7, with TRBD1 matching over 9 bases. The source was PBMCs, collected from a glioma patient whose treatment included an IDH1 peptide vaccine. CDR3 in DNA: TGTGCCAGCAGTAATACCGGGACAGGGTACGAGCAGTACTTC. Translation gives CASSNTGTGYEQYF.